Detailed here is one TCR beta chain. Its antigen is unknown. This entry is derived from a study of graft-versus-host responses after intestinal transplantation. Whole-study context: Recipients underwent multivisceral, liver-intestinal, or isolated intestinal transplants. The study gave all recipients anti-thymocyte globulin induction, then tacrolimus and steroids for 2 to 3 years. Study-wide findings and caveats: Allografts of one patient group, those with graft-donor T cell macrochimerism, had high graft-versus-host to host-versus-graft clonal ratios. Detected in recipient marrow were GvH clones, some of which were first observed in ileum or blood.

Assay used: immunoSEQ multiplex PCR; TCRdb lists only in-frame clones, some missing. The sample yields about 130,000 clones, 85% to 95% seen once. J gave up 4 bases and V 5 bases, and 7 bases lay outside the gene matches. The CDR3 has 14 amino acids. The germline V gene has CDR1 MDHEN and CDR2 SYDVKM. J is TRBJ1-2 and V is TRBV28, with 7 bases matching TRBD1. The sequencing here drew on unstimulated CD4+ T cells sorted from spleen or lymph node cells, taken before intestinal transplant. The sequence was collected from a human donor who received an intestinal transplant. CDR3 bases: TGTGCCAGCAGTACCAGGGGGGTAGGCTATGGCTACACCTTC. Translated, it gives CASSTRGVGYGYTF.